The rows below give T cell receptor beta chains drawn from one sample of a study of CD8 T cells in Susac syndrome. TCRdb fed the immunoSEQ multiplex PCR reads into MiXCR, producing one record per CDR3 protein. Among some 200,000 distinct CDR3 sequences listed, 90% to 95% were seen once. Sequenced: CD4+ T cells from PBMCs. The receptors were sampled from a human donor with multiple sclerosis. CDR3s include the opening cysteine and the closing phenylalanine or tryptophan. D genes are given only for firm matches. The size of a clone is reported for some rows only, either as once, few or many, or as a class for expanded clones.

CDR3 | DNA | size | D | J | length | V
CASSRDPLTGELFF | TGTGCCAGCAGCCGCGACCCACTCACCGGGGAGCTGTTTTTT | . | . | TRBJ2-2 | 14 | TRBV3-1
CAWSAGTNYGYTF | TGTGCCTGGAGTGCAGGGACTAACTATGGCTACACCTTC | few | . | TRBJ1-2 | 13 | TRBV30
CASSSYRDSRPGELFF | TGTGCCAGCAGCTCCTACCGGGACAGCCGCCCCGGGGAGCTGTTTTTT | . | TRBD1 | TRBJ2-2 | 16 | TRBV11-2
CSVYGTANTGELFF | TGCAGCGTCTACGGGACAGCAAACACCGGGGAGCTGTTTTTT | . | TRBD1 | TRBJ2-2 | 14 | TRBV29-1
CASSLQWNEQFF | TGTGCCAGCAGCCTTCAGTGGAATGAGCAGTTCTTC | once | . | TRBJ2-1 | 12 | TRBV14
CASSGTSGGYNEQFF | TGTGCCAGCAGTGGGACTAGCGGGGGATACAATGAGCAGTTCTTC | . | TRBD2 | TRBJ2-1 | 15 | TRBV2
CATEGVGDTQYF | TGTGCCACCGAGGGAGTAGGAGATACGCAGTATTTT | . | . | TRBJ2-3 | 12 | TRBV15
CASSSTSGYEQYF | TGCGCCAGCAGCTCGACTAGCGGCTACGAGCAGTACTTC | . | TRBD2 | TRBJ2-7 | 13 | TRBV5-1
CSASGIDSGANVLTF | TGCAGTGCTAGCGGCATTGACTCTGGGGCCAACGTCCTGACTTTC | . | . | TRBJ2-6 | 15 | TRBV20-1
CATPRAKNTEAFF | TGTGCCACTCCTCGGGCAAAGAACACTGAAGCTTTCTTT | . | . | TRBJ1-1 | 13 | TRBV24-1
CSARVSGNQPQHF | TGCAGTGCTAGAGTATCAGGGAATCAGCCCCAGCATTTT | once | . | TRBJ1-5 | 13 | TRBV20-1
CASSRWQGPGYTF | TGTGCCAGCAGCCGGTGGCAGGGCCCTGGCTACACCTTC | . | . | TRBJ1-2 | 13 | TRBV6-5
CASSFGREAFYEQYF | TGTGCCAGCAGCTTCGGGCGGGAGGCATTCTACGAGCAGTACTTC | . | TRBD2 | TRBJ2-7 | 15 | TRBV11-2
CSIIRWGLVANEQFF | TGCAGTATCATCCGGTGGGGACTAGTGGCCAATGAGCAGTTCTTC | few | TRBD2 | TRBJ2-1 | 15 | TRBV20-1
CSARDGSSGLYEQYF | TGCAGTGCTAGAGATGGGTCTAGCGGACTCTACGAGCAGTACTTC | . | TRBD2 | TRBJ2-7 | 15 | TRBV20-1
CASSQGTGAKNIQYF | TGCGCCAGCAGCCAAGGGACAGGGGCCAAAAACATTCAGTACTTC | . | TRBD1 | TRBJ2-4 | 15 | TRBV4-1
CASSQVSGGYQETQYF | TGTGCCAGCAGCCAAGTTAGCGGGGGCTACCAAGAGACCCAGTACTTC | . | TRBD2 | TRBJ2-5 | 16 | TRBV3-1
CSASPRTTDTQYF | TGCAGTGCTAGTCCCCGTACCACAGATACGCAGTATTTT | once | . | TRBJ2-3 | 13 | TRBV20-1
CASSPRQRRTDTQYF | TGTGCCAGCAGTCCACGACAGAGGCGCACAGATACGCAGTATTTT | . | . | TRBJ2-3 | 15 | TRBV6-6
CSASPLTGGVETQYF | TGCAGTGCTAGTCCCCTAACAGGCGGGGTAGAGACCCAGTACTTC | . | . | TRBJ2-5 | 15 | TRBV20-1
CASTLYYNEQFF | TGTGCCAGCACCCTGTACTACAATGAGCAGTTCTTC | . | . | TRBJ2-1 | 12 | TRBV12-3/TRBV12-4
CSGLTGGSDTQYF | TGCAGCGGTTTGACAGGGGGCTCGGATACGCAGTATTTT | . | TRBD1 | TRBJ2-3 | 13 | TRBV29-1
CASSLSNPIFGNHQPQHF | TGTGCCAGCAGCCTGTCCAATCCCATTTTTGGCAATCATCAGCCCCAGCATTTT | . | . | TRBJ1-5 | 18 | TRBV3-1
CASSYRASYEQYF | TGTGCCAGCAGTTACAGGGCGTCATACGAGCAGTACTTC | . | . | TRBJ2-7 | 13 | TRBV6-2/TRBV6-3
CSASLRNRAETQYF | TGCAGTGCTAGTTTGCGGAATAGGGCAGAGACCCAGTACTTC | . | . | TRBJ2-5 | 14 | TRBV20-1
CSRTTLAGNYNEQFF | TGCAGTCGTACCACCCTAGCGGGGAACTACAATGAGCAGTTCTTC | once | TRBD2 | TRBJ2-1 | 15 | TRBV20-1
CASSLGDVVGEQFF | TGTGCCAGCAGCTTAGGGGACGTAGTTGGTGAGCAGTTCTTC | . | . | TRBJ2-1 | 14 | TRBV11-3
CASSSLSEQYF | TGTGCCAGCAGCTCTTTATCCGAGCAGTACTTC | . | . | TRBJ2-7 | 11 | TRBV3-1
CSGSAPGNTIYF | TGCAGCGGGTCGGCCCCCGGAAACACCATATATTTT | . | . | TRBJ1-3 | 12 | TRBV29-1
CASSLNRADEAFF | TGCGCCAGCAGCTTGAACAGGGCCGATGAAGCTTTCTTT | . | . | TRBJ1-1 | 13 | TRBV5-1
CASSGIESKSSYEQYF | TGTGCCAGTAGCGGGATCGAAAGTAAGTCCTCCTACGAGCAGTACTTC | . | . | TRBJ2-7 | 16 | TRBV19
CASSPGTRNTEAFF | TGTGCCAGCAGCCCCGGGACAAGGAACACTGAAGCTTTCTTT | . | . | TRBJ1-1 | 14 | TRBV5-4
CSARLPTQITDTQYF | TGCAGTGCTAGGTTGCCTACGCAAATAACAGATACGCAGTATTTT | . | . | TRBJ2-3 | 15 | TRBV20-1
CASSQDAAGAYNEQFF | TGCGCCAGCAGCCAAGATGCAGCGGGGGCCTACAATGAGCAGTTCTTC | . | TRBD2 | TRBJ2-1 | 16 | TRBV4-1
CASSWSDNSPLHF | TGTGCCAGCAGCTGGTCGGATAATTCACCCCTCCACTTT | . | . | TRBJ1-6 | 13 | TRBV7-9
CASSTASYQETQYF | TGTGCCAGCAGTACGGCATCGTACCAAGAGACCCAGTACTTC | . | . | TRBJ2-5 | 14 | TRBV12-3/TRBV12-4
CSVERDRGNEQYF | TGCAGCGTTGAGCGGGACAGGGGTAACGAGCAGTACTTC | . | TRBD1 | TRBJ2-7 | 13 | TRBV29-1
CAWTGSGHEQYF | TGTGCCTGGACAGGGTCAGGGCACGAGCAGTACTTC | . | . | TRBJ2-7 | 12 | TRBV30
CASSLRTEGDTQYF | TGTGCCAGCAGCTTACGGACCGAGGGAGATACGCAGTATTTT | . | . | TRBJ2-3 | 14 | TRBV5-4
CSARLVFSTDTQYF | TGCAGTGCTAGGCTAGTATTTAGCACAGATACGCAGTATTTT | . | . | TRBJ2-3 | 14 | TRBV20-1
CATSDLGLGGTGELFF | TGTGCCACCAGTGATTTGGGGCTAGGAGGCACCGGGGAGCTGTTTTTT | . | . | TRBJ2-2 | 16 | TRBV24-1
CASSLPQGEETQYF | TGCGCCAGCAGCTTGCCTCAGGGAGAAGAGACCCAGTACTTC | . | . | TRBJ2-5 | 14 | TRBV5-1
CASSRIGTRGTDTQYF | TGTGCCAGCAGTAGAATTGGGACCCGGGGCACAGATACGCAGTATTTT | . | . | TRBJ2-3 | 16 | TRBV6-1
CSARTANYGYTF | TGCAGTGCTAGAACCGCTAACTATGGCTACACCTTC | . | . | TRBJ1-2 | 12 | TRBV20-1
CASSPRTGGNQPQHF | TGTGCCAGCAGTCCCCGGACAGGGGGCAATCAGCCCCAGCATTTT | . | TRBD1 | TRBJ1-5 | 15 | TRBV27
CSARQGDASAAGGFGELFF | TGCAGTGCTAGACAAGGGGACGCCTCTGCAGCGGGAGGGTTCGGGGAGCTGTTTTTT | . | TRBD2 | TRBJ2-2 | 19 | TRBV20-1
CATSRRSQGAQPQHF | TGTGCCACCAGCCGCAGATCCCAGGGGGCACAGCCCCAGCATTTT | . | TRBD1 | TRBJ1-5 | 15 | TRBV15
CASSFNGGSGNEQFF | TGTGCCAGCAGTTTTAACGGCGGGAGCGGCAATGAGCAGTTCTTC | . | TRBD2 | TRBJ2-1 | 15 | TRBV12-3/TRBV12-4
CASRGPSVYNEQFF | TGTGCCAGCAGAGGGCCTAGCGTGTACAATGAGCAGTTCTTC | . | . | TRBJ2-1 | 14 | TRBV7-8
CATSRDTLRGQPQHF | TGTGCCACCAGCAGAGATACACTGCGCGGTCAGCCCCAGCATTTT | . | . | TRBJ1-5 | 15 | TRBV15
CATSRVGASGYTQYF | TGTGCCACCAGCAGAGTAGGAGCTAGCGGGTATACGCAGTATTTT | . | TRBD2 | TRBJ2-3 | 15 | TRBV15
CASSYVSGKSDKQPQHF | TGTGCCAGCAGTTACGTATCAGGGAAGAGTGACAAGCAGCCCCAGCATTTT | . | . | TRBJ1-5 | 17 | TRBV6-2/TRBV6-3
CASSLSKGGNQPQHF | TGTGCCAGCAGTCTCTCTAAGGGTGGCAATCAGCCCCAGCATTTT | . | . | TRBJ1-5 | 15 | TRBV12-3/TRBV12-4
CASSLEGSSSYNEQFF | TGTGCCAGCAGCCTAGAGGGGTCTTCCTCCTACAATGAGCAGTTCTTC | . | . | TRBJ2-1 | 16 | TRBV7-2
CASSLAGQVFSYNEQFF | TGTGCCAGCAGCTTAGCGGGACAGGTCTTTTCCTACAATGAGCAGTTCTTC | . | TRBD1 | TRBJ2-1 | 17 | TRBV11-2
CASTQSSGLAGANEQFF | TGTGCCAGCACCCAGAGTTCCGGACTAGCGGGGGCCAATGAGCAGTTCTTC | . | TRBD2 | TRBJ2-1 | 17 | TRBV3-1
CAWSSTGVYGYTF | TGTGCCTGGAGTTCGACAGGAGTCTATGGCTACACCTTC | . | . | TRBJ1-2 | 13 | TRBV30
CASSPPDTLTSSYEQYF | TGTGCCAGCAGCCCGCCGGATACTTTGACGAGCTCCTACGAGCAGTACTTC | . | . | TRBJ2-7 | 17 | TRBV7-9
CAWSEIVAGKGNEQYF | TGTGCCTGGAGTGAGATCGTGGCAGGGAAGGGCAACGAGCAGTACTTC | . | . | TRBJ2-7 | 16 | TRBV30
CAWSNRGSGNTIYF | TGTGCCTGGAGCAACAGGGGCTCTGGAAACACCATATATTTT | . | TRBD1 | TRBJ1-3 | 14 | TRBV30